This entry features one T cell receptor beta chain sequence. This record comes from a study of blood T cell repertoires in COVID-19. Looking at the study overall: The samples span acute and convalescent COVID-19 from the United States, Italy and Spain. From T cells, B-cell-depleted T cells, or PBMCs came the material, which was cDNA or gDNA.

Seattle-derived patients entered the study during active infection and were followed longitudinally. In the study's own analysis: By means of reference gene primer amplification, nucleated cell counts were estimated. Clones were sequenced by immunoSEQ multiplex PCR, and TCRdb holds only the in-frame ones, with some missing. The V and J calls and clone size are taken from that table; D and trimming were inferred from the DNA. The sample lists just over 350,000 clones, 75% to 90% occurring once. The V gene lost 6 bases and the J gene lost 8 bases, with 14 bases spanning the gap. CDR3 length equals 14 residues. Looked up from germline, CDR1 is ENHRY and CDR2 is SYGVKD.

The chain recombines TRBV10-3 with TRBJ1-6; D may be TRBD1 (5 bases). What was sequenced was peripheral blood. The TCR sequence derives from a woman aged 60 to 75 with COVID-19, enrolled during active disease. The CDR3 protein is CAIRGGEGHSPLHF. For the CDR3, the DNA is TGTGCCATCAGGGGGGGTGAGGGACATTCACCCCTCCACTTT.